This section outlines one T cell receptor beta chain sequence together with its context. The entry originates in a study of shared T cell receptors in the human thymus. The CDR3 runs 13 residues. J lost 9 bases, V lost 4 bases, and 7 bases had no gene match. In germline, CDR1 is MGHDK, CDR2 SYGVNS. Profiling relied on immunoSEQ multiplex PCR, and the TCRdb table lists in-frame clones only, not all of them. The sample records 700,000 or so clones, approximately 83% being singletons. These data also featured in a second study, about human thymus T cells.

The chain recombines TRBV25-1 with TRBJ1-1; 8 nucleotides align to TRBD1. The origin of this receptor is a girl less than two years old with a congenital heart defect. Sequencing used thymocytes. The DNA for the CDR3 is TGTGCCAGCAGTGGGACAGGGAGGGCTAAAGCTTTCTTT. It is translated as CASSGTGRAKAFF. The variable domain in full, with the rest retrieved from reference TRBV25-1 and TRBJ1-1, is EADIYQTPRYLVIGTGKKITLECSQTMGHDKMYWYQQDPGMELHLIHYSYGVNSTEKGDLSSESTVSRIRTEHFPLTLESARPSHTSQYLCASSGTGRAKAFFGQGTRLTVV.